This TCR beta chain was sequenced in a study of T cell responses to AZD1222 COVID-19 vaccine. Study conclusions and caveats: Recipients of two AZD1222 doses showed rising Spike-specific TCR breadth and depth. The study identified only a handful of AZD1222 recipients as seropositive at baseline. Spike-wide coverage was observed for vaccine-associated CD4 TCRs, with dominant responses at 160-218 and 743-854.

The repertoire was sequenced with immunoSEQ multiplex PCR; TCRdb's copy has only in-frame clones and lacks some. The top ten clones hold over 1.1% of a sample with around 140,000 clones, 90% to 95% of them seen once. CDR3 length: 15 residues. The germline gives CDR1 SGHTA, CDR2 FQGNSA. V lost 5 bases and J 8 bases, leaving 18 bases between the germline ends. In the case of this clone: Antigen: not known.

Sequencing was performed on peripheral blood, taken on day 0 of AZD1222 vaccination. The chain links TRBV7-2 to TRBJ1-4, with D possibly TRBD1 on 6 matching bases. The sequence was obtained from an adult in good health. The CDR3 region is CASSPLRGMREKLFF. In DNA form, the CDR3 reads TGTGCCAGCAGCCCCTTGAGGGGGATGCGAGAAAAACTGTTTTTT.